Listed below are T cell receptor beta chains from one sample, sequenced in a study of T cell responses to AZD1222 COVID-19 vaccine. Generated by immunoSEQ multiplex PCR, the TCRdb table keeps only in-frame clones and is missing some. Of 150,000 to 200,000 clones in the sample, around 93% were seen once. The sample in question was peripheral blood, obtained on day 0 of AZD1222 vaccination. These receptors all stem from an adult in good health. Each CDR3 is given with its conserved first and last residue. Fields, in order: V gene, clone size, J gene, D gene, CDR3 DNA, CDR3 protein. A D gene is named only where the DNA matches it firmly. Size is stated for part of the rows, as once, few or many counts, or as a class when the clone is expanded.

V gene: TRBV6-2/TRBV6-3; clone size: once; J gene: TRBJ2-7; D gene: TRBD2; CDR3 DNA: TGTGCCAGCAGCCGCTCAGCGGGAGGGCCCTACGAGCAGTACTTC; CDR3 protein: CASSRSAGGPYEQYF
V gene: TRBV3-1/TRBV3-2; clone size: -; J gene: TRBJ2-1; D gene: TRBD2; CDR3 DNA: TGTGCCAGCAGCCCTAGAGGGAGCGGGGGTATAGACAATGAGCAGTTCTTC; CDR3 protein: CASSPRGSGGIDNEQFF
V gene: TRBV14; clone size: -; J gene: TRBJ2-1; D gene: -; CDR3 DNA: TGTGCCAGCAGCCAAAGGCGGGCGGACAATGAGCAGTTCTTC; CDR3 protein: CASSQRRADNEQFF
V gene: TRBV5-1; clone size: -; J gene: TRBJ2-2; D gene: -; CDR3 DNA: TGCGCCAGCAGCCTCGGGGCCGGGGCGACCGGGGAGCTGTTTTTT; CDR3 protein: CASSLGAGATGELFF
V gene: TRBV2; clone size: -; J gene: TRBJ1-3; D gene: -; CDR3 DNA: TGTGCCAGCAGTCGTAGGTCCCACTCTGGAAACACCATATATTTT; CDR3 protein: CASSRRSHSGNTIYF
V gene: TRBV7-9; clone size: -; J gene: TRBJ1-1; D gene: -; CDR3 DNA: TGTGCCAGCAGCGCTCGATTAGGGGCCGCAGGCAGGCCGAACACTGAAGCTTTCTTT; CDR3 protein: CASSARLGAAGRPNTEAFF
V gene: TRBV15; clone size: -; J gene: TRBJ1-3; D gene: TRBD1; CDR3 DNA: TGTGCCACCAAAGGGACAGGGTCTGGAAACACCATATATTTT; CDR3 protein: CATKGTGSGNTIYF
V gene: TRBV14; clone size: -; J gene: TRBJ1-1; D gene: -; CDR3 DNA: TGTGCCAGCAGCCAAGCTGGCCCTTGGGACACTGAAGCTTTCTTT; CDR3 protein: CASSQAGPWDTEAFF
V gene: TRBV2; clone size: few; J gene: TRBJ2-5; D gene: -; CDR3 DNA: TGTGCCAGCGGACCGAATCTCCAAGAGACCCAGTACTTC; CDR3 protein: CASGPNLQETQYF
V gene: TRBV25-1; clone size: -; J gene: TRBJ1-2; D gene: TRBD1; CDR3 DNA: TGTGCCAGCAGCAGGGGGCGCGGGTACACCTTC; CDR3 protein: CASSRGRGYTF
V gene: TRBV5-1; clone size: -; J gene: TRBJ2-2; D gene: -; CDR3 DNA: TGCGCCAGCAGCTTTAACACCGGGGAGCTGTTTTTT; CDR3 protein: CASSFNTGELFF
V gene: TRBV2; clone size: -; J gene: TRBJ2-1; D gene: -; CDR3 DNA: TGTGCCAGCAGTGAGATGTCTAGCGCGGGAAATGAGCAGTTCTTC; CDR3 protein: CASSEMSSAGNEQFF
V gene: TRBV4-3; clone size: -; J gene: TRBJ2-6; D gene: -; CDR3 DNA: TGCGCAAGTAGGGCAGAAGTCCACTCTGGGGCCAACGTCCTGACTTTC; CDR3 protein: CASRAEVHSGANVLTF
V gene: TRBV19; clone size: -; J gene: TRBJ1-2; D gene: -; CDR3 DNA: TGTGCCAGCGAAGGGGCCGGGTTCTCCTATGGCTACACCTTC; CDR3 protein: CASEGAGFSYGYTF
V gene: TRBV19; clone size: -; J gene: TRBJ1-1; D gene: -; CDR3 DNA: TGTGCCAGTAGAGACGGGGGGCAGAACACTGAAGCTTTCTTT; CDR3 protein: CASRDGGQNTEAFF
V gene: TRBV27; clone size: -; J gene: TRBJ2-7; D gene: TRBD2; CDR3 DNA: TGTGCCAGCGCCTTGGGGGCTAGCGGGACAAGATACGAGCAGTACTTC; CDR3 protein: CASALGASGTRYEQYF
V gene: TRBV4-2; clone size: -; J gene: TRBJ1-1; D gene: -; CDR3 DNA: TGTGCCAGCAGCCTCGGGGCTGAAGCTTTCTTT; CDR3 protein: CASSLGAEAFF
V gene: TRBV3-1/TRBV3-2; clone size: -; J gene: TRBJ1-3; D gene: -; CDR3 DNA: TGTGCCAGCAGCCAATATAGAGGTATGGAACCTGGAAACACCATATATTTT; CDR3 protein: CASSQYRGMEPGNTIYF
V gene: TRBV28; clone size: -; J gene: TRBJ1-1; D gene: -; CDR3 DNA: TGTGCCAGCAGTTTAGGGACGGGGAACACTGAAGCTTTCTTT; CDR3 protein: CASSLGTGNTEAFF
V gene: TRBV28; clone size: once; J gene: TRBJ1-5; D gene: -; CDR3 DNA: TGTGCCAGCAGTTACTCTGGGGGCTCGGGTCAGCCCCAGCATTTT; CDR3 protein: CASSYSGGSGQPQHF
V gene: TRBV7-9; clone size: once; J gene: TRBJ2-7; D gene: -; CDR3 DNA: TGTGCCAGCAGCCGAGATTGGGGGAGCACCTACGAGCAGTACTTC; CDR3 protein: CASSRDWGSTYEQYF
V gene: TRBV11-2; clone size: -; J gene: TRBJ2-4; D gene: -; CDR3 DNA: TGTGCCAGCAGCTTAGATCGGCGAGACATTCAGTACTTC; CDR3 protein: CASSLDRRDIQYF
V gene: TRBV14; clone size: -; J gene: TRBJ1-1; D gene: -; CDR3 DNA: TGTGCCAGCAGCCAAGACCTTTACGGACGGACTGAAGCTTTCTTT; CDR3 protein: CASSQDLYGRTEAFF
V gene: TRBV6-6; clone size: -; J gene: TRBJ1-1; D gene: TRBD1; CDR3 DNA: TGTGCCAGCAGCAACACTGATAGATCCGGGACAGGGTGGGGAGGGACTGAAGCTTTCTTT; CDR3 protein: CASSNTDRSGTGWGGTEAFF
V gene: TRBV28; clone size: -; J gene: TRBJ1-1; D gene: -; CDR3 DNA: TGTGCCAGCAGAAGTCCAGCAAGCGCCACTGAAGCTTTCTTT; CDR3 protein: CASRSPASATEAFF
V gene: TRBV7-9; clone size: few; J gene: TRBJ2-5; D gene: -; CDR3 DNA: TGTGCCAGCAGCTGGGACGACCAAGAGACCCAGTACTTC; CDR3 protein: CASSWDDQETQYF
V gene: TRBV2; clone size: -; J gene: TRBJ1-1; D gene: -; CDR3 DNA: TGTGCCAGCAGTGGGGACGGCCCTGAAGCTTTCTTT; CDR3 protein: CASSGDGPEAFF
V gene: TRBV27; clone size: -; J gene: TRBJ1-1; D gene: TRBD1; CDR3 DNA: TGTGCCAGCAGTTTTTCCCAACAGGGGGCAGGCAGCACTGAAGCTTTCTTT; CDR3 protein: CASSFSQQGAGSTEAFF